This T cell receptor beta chain was identified during a study of cytomegalovirus exposure and HLA in healthy donors. This clone was counted only a few times. The ends were cut back, 2 bases at V and 12 bases at J, with 25 bases in the middle. The CDR3 runs 16 residues. The germline CDR1 and CDR2 sequences are SNHLY and FYNNEI. PCR involved 60 Vbeta and 13 Jbeta primers. Sequencing was performed with immunoSEQ multiplex PCR; in TCRdb, only in-frame clones are kept and a portion is missing. Of more than 110,000 clones listed, 76% are singletons. This chain uses TRBV2 with TRBJ1-1; tentatively, D is TRBD1 (6 bases). Sequencing was done on a sample of PBMCs. This sequence originates from a man aged 18 to 30 in good health and CMV-seronegative. CDR3 sequence (DNA): TGTGCCAGCAGTGAATTTAGGGGCAGGGGCGATCGAAGGACTTTCTTT. Protein product: CASSEFRGRGDRRTFF.